This T cell receptor (beta chain) was found in a study of control samples from healthy donors and cancer patients (dated by TCRdb to the early 2020s). The method was the immunoSEQ multiplex PCR assay. The immuneACCESS repertoire file appears here via TCRdb, limited to in-frame rearrangements. These files lack a portion of the clones; in checked studies, under half of the deficit traces to unresolved V genes, and the cause of the others is not known. The sample table shows roughly 80,000 clones, and approximately 90% are seen once. The top ten clones comprise 4.5% to 6% of the sample. Worth noting for this clone: Its specific antigen is unknown. The input lacks base qualities; no much larger clone sits a single base away.

Spanning cysteine to phenylalanine, the CDR3 consists of 14 amino acids. The entry retains the CDR3 DNA only, 42 bases that are in frame from base 1. The germline V gene (reference sequence) gives CDR1 as SEHNR and CDR2 as FQNEAQ. The junction shows trimming of 2 bases on V and 6 bases on J, plus 13 bases between the germline ends. The rearrangement joined TRBV7-9 to TRBJ1-2; perhaps TRBD1 is the D gene, with 5 bases matching. Sequenced material: blood. The receptor's source is a woman aged 45-60 years in good health. The sequenced DNA: TGTGCCAGCAGCTTAAACCCGGGACGGAATGGCTACACCTTC. The resulting protein is CASSLNPGRNGYTF.